A selection of T cell receptor beta chains follows, all from one sample in a study of cytomegalovirus exposure and HLA in healthy donors. Assay used: immunoSEQ multiplex PCR; TCRdb lists only in-frame clones, some missing. The sample lists roughly 88,000 clones; less than 70% were seen once. The sample consisted of PBMCs. These receptors were obtained from a man aged 50-59 years in good health and CMV-seronegative. The CDR3 runs from the conserved cysteine through the conserved F or W. A D gene is named only where the DNA matches it firmly. Size is stated for part of the rows, as once, few or many counts, or as a class when the clone is expanded.

v_gene,j_gene,abundance,d_gene,CDR3aa,CDR3nt
TRBV11-3,TRBJ1-2,NA,NA,CASSLDPTTGGGYTF,TGTGCCAGCAGCTTAGATCCCACTACAGGCGGAGGCTACACCTTC
TRBV7-9,TRBJ2-1,NA,TRBD2,CASSLTSGYPRDEQFF,TGTGCCAGCAGCTTAACTAGCGGGTACCCGAGAGATGAGCAGTTCTTC
TRBV27,TRBJ1-1,few,TRBD1,CASSRPGQGATEAFF,TGTGCCAGCAGTCGCCCGGGACAGGGGGCCACTGAAGCTTTCTTT
TRBV7-9,TRBJ1-1,NA,NA,CASIDGENTEAFF,TGTGCCAGCATCGACGGGGAGAACACTGAAGCTTTCTTT
TRBV5-1,TRBJ2-7,few,TRBD1,CASSPAGTDYEQYF,TGCGCCAGCAGCCCGGCCGGGACAGACTACGAGCAGTACTTC
TRBV7-6,TRBJ2-5,NA,TRBD2,CASSFSGGPEETQYF,TGTGCCAGCAGCTTCTCGGGGGGGCCAGAGGAGACCCAGTACTTC
TRBV4-2,TRBJ2-1,NA,TRBD2,CASSQIAGESYNEQFF,TGTGCCAGCAGCCAAATAGCGGGAGAGTCCTACAATGAGCAGTTCTTC
TRBV6-1,TRBJ1-6,NA,NA,CASSEAGAVTYNSPLHF,TGTGCCAGCAGTGAAGCGGGGGCAGTCACCTATAATTCACCCCTCCACTTT
TRBV4-1,TRBJ2-2,once,TRBD2,CASSRSSGRASGTGELFF,TGCGCCAGCAGCCGCTCTAGCGGGAGGGCCTCGGGCACCGGGGAGCTGTTTTTT
TRBV5-8,TRBJ1-1,NA,TRBD1,CASSLARGRIEAFF,TGTGCCAGCAGCTTGGCCAGGGGGCGGATTGAAGCTTTCTTT
TRBV2,TRBJ2-2,NA,TRBD1,CASSGTGGYTGELFF,TGTGCCAGCAGTGGGACAGGGGGCTACACCGGGGAGCTGTTTTTT
TRBV7-2,TRBJ2-5,NA,NA,CASSSLGGLTETQYF,TGTGCCAGCAGCTCCCTGGGGGGACTCACGGAGACCCAGTACTTC
TRBV5-1,TRBJ2-3,NA,TRBD1,CASSSQGAKSATDTQYF,TGCGCCAGCAGCTCACAGGGGGCTAAATCGGCCACAGATACGCAGTATTTT
TRBV13,TRBJ2-5,NA,NA,CASSLLETQYF,TGTGCCAGCAGCCTCCTGGAGACCCAGTACTTC
TRBV5-1,TRBJ2-3,NA,TRBD2,CASSLQTSGTDTQYF,TGCGCCAGCAGCTTGCAGACTAGCGGCACAGATACGCAGTATTTT
TRBV5-6,TRBJ2-3,few,NA,CASSLRGTDTQYF,TGTGCCAGCAGCTTGCGGGGCACAGATACGCAGTATTTT
TRBV5-1,TRBJ2-1,few,TRBD2,CASSAPVGSGGSSSYNEQFF,TGCGCCAGCAGCGCCCCTGTAGGTAGCGGGGGCTCTAGCTCCTACAATGAGCAGTTCTTC
TRBV11-1,TRBJ2-5,NA,NA,CASSHVSGGQETQYF,TGTGCCAGCAGCCACGTTAGCGGAGGGCAAGAGACCCAGTACTTC
TRBV28,TRBJ1-5,NA,NA,CASSLQEISNQLQHF,TGTGCCAGCAGTTTACAGGAAATCAGCAATCAGCTTCAGCATTTT
TRBV9,TRBJ1-1,NA,TRBD1,CASSDRGLTEAFF,TGTGCCAGCAGCGACAGGGGGCTTACTGAAGCTTTCTTT
TRBV5-1,TRBJ2-2,few,NA,CASSLSGQNTGELFF,TGCGCCAGCAGCTTATCGGGACAGAACACCGGGGAGCTGTTTTTT
TRBV7-9,TRBJ2-5,NA,NA,CSSSFGRETQYF,TGTTCCAGCAGCTTTGGGAGGGAGACCCAGTACTTC
TRBV5-4,TRBJ2-3,few,NA,CASSRGHTDTQYF,TGTGCCAGCAGCCGGGGTCACACAGATACGCAGTATTTT
TRBV9,TRBJ1-5,NA,NA,CASSAHGGSGQPQHF,TGTGCCAGCAGCGCCCACGGGGGTTCGGGTCAGCCCCAGCATTTT
TRBV6-5,TRBJ1-4,few,NA,CASRLGGEHEKLFF,TGTGCCAGCAGACTCGGAGGCGAGCATGAAAAACTGTTTTTT
TRBV10-3,TRBJ2-1,NA,NA,CAISEGQGSYNEQFF,TGTGCCATCAGTGAAGGGCAGGGATCCTACAATGAGCAGTTCTTC
TRBV30,TRBJ1-5,once,TRBD1,CAWSRTGSNQPQHF,TGTGCCTGGAGTCGGACAGGAAGCAATCAGCCCCAGCATTTT
TRBV5-6,TRBJ2-3,NA,TRBD2,CASSLVAGGPSTDTQYF,TGTGCCAGCAGCTTGGTGGCGGGAGGGCCCAGCACAGATACGCAGTATTTT
TRBV4-1,TRBJ2-1,NA,NA,CASSQVADRYNEQFF,TGCGCCAGCAGCCAGGTCGCGGACAGATACAATGAGCAGTTCTTC
TRBV9,TRBJ2-5,few,TRBD2,CASSTSGQETQYF,TGTGCCAGCAGTACTAGCGGTCAAGAGACCCAGTACTTC
TRBV7-2,TRBJ1-1,NA,NA,CASSLQLNTEAFF,TGTGCCAGCAGCTTACAGTTGAACACTGAAGCTTTCTTT
TRBV7-2,TRBJ1-6,few,TRBD1,CASSLYRGPNSPLHF,TGTGCCAGCAGCTTGTACAGGGGGCCCAATTCACCCCTCCACTTT
TRBV28,TRBJ1-4,NA,TRBD1,CASSRIGQGANEKLFF,TGTGCCAGCAGTCGTATCGGACAGGGGGCTAATGAAAAACTGTTTTTT
TRBV7-9,TRBJ1-4,NA,NA,CASSFSGANEKLFF,TGTGCCAGCAGCTTCTCAGGGGCTAATGAAAAACTGTTTTTT
TRBV18,TRBJ2-7,NA,NA,CASSPRGVGGPLHEQYF,TGTGCCAGCTCACCACGCGGGGTAGGCGGACCTCTCCACGAGCAGTACTTC
TRBV9,TRBJ2-5,NA,TRBD2,CASTNRGAGGETQYF,TGTGCCAGCACCAACCGGGGCGCGGGAGGAGAGACCCAGTACTTC
TRBV5-1,TRBJ2-7,NA,NA,CASSLAGATYEQYF,TGCGCCAGCAGCTTGGCGGGTGCCACCTACGAGCAGTACTTC
TRBV5-1,TRBJ1-5,NA,NA,CASSLVPGVNQPQHF,TGCGCCAGCAGCTTGGTACCAGGGGTTAATCAGCCCCAGCATTTT
TRBV10-3,TRBJ1-2,NA,NA,CAISPFGRGKGYTF,TGTGCCATCAGCCCATTCGGAAGGGGCAAGGGCTACACCTTC
TRBV28,TRBJ1-5,NA,TRBD1,CASSLLGQGSDQPQHF,TGTGCCAGCAGTCTCTTGGGACAGGGAAGTGATCAGCCCCAGCATTTT
TRBV5-5,TRBJ1-1,NA,TRBD1,CASRYVSGQGNTEAFF,TGTGCCAGCAGATATGTCTCGGGACAGGGTAACACTGAAGCTTTCTTT